Listed below are T cell receptor beta chains from one sample, sequenced in a study of OX40 agonist ivuxolimab in advanced cancers. The method was immunoSEQ multiplex PCR; TCRdb's version includes in-frame clones alone and lacks a portion of them. Of 95,000 to 150,000 clones listed, around 93% were seen once; the top ten hold approximately 0.15%. The sample consisted of CD4+ or CD8+ T cells sorted from blood, taken in a trial of the OX40 agonist ivuxolimab. The receptors originated from an adult with an advanced solid tumor such as melanoma, head and neck, liver or kidney cancer. Both conserved end residues are part of each CDR3. Each record gives: V gene, J gene, CDR3 protein.

v_call: TRBV5-6
j_call: TRBJ2-5
cdr3_aa: CATSRSGGVQETQYF

v_call: TRBV7-2
j_call: TRBJ2-5
cdr3_aa: CASSLIEFRETQYF

v_call: TRBV5-6
j_call: TRBJ1-6
cdr3_aa: CASSPGGAGYNSPLHF

v_call: TRBV30
j_call: TRBJ1-3
cdr3_aa: CAWSGDEGAGNTIYF

v_call: TRBV7-3
j_call: TRBJ2-7
cdr3_aa: CASSYYKGQRYEQYF

v_call: TRBV11-2
j_call: TRBJ2-1
cdr3_aa: CASSSPGLAGGSSDEQFF

v_call: TRBV15
j_call: TRBJ1-6
cdr3_aa: CATSQIRVVTPLHF

v_call: TRBV19
j_call: TRBJ2-1
cdr3_aa: CASSTSGTSGSGEQFF

v_call: TRBV7-9
j_call: TRBJ2-2
cdr3_aa: CASSQNRLQNTGELFF

v_call: TRBV7-9
j_call: TRBJ2-6
cdr3_aa: CASSFLTGGTDSGANVLTF

v_call: TRBV18
j_call: TRBJ1-6
cdr3_aa: CASSPKNNSPLHF

v_call: TRBV15
j_call: TRBJ2-1
cdr3_aa: CATSRVSEYNEQFF

v_call: TRBV7-2
j_call: TRBJ2-7
cdr3_aa: CASSLSRRHQYF

v_call: TRBV6-7
j_call: TRBJ2-5
cdr3_aa: CASSLSQGKETQYF

v_call: TRBV28
j_call: TRBJ2-1
cdr3_aa: CASSPPSSGSSEQFF

v_call: TRBV28
j_call: TRBJ1-6
cdr3_aa: CASSPEGGRGLESPLHF

v_call: TRBV6-5
j_call: TRBJ2-7
cdr3_aa: CASSYSPRESYEQYF

v_call: TRBV5-1
j_call: TRBJ2-7
cdr3_aa: CASSPGGTTSSYEQYF

v_call: TRBV28
j_call: TRBJ1-6
cdr3_aa: CASRAGTVTSYNSPLHF

v_call: TRBV6-5
j_call: TRBJ2-7
cdr3_aa: CASRTGYSYEQYF

v_call: TRBV19
j_call: TRBJ2-2
cdr3_aa: CASSRTGGSRELFF

v_call: TRBV9
j_call: TRBJ1-6
cdr3_aa: CASSVDRIKGSPLHF